The 7 T cell receptor beta chains presented below share a single source sample, sequenced in a study of OX40 agonist ivuxolimab in advanced cancers. Profiling relied on immunoSEQ multiplex PCR, and the TCRdb table lists in-frame clones only, not all of them. The table shows more than 15,000 clones, with roughly 89% occurring only once. Sequencing used CD4+ or CD8+ T cells sorted from blood, obtained in a trial of the OX40 agonist ivuxolimab. These receptors all come from an adult with an advanced solid tumor such as melanoma, head and neck, liver or kidney cancer.

This clone was found once. This rearrangement joins TRBV6-4 to TRBJ2-3; the match to TRBD2 covers 8 bases. The CDR3 is 15 residues long. The V gene's germline CDR1 is MRHNA and CDR2 SNTAGT. The ends lost 2 bases at V and 7 bases at J; junction bases unmatched: 8. The CDR3 region has the DNA TGTGCCAGCAGTGACGGCGGGGGGCACACGAATACGCAGTATTTT. Translated, it gives CASSDGGGHTNTQYF.

The V call is TRBV19, the J call TRBJ2-1, with TRBD2 identical over 9 bases. The germline gives CDR1 LNHDA, CDR2 SQIVND (reference sequence). The CDR3 contains 14 residues. J gave up 4 bases and V 10 bases, and 8 bases lay outside the gene matches. The CDR3 reads CATKSLAGYNEQFF. In nucleotides, the CDR3 is TGTGCCACCAAATCTCTAGCGGGGTACAATGAGCAGTTCTTC.

Worth noting for this clone: Relative to the germline gene, one junction end is altered; a read error may explain this. This chain links TRBV6-1 with TRBJ1-1; D is unclear. In germline, CDR1 is MNHNS, CDR2 SASEGT. CDR3 length: 14 residues. CDR3 sequence reads: CASREVVIGTEAFF. CDR3 in DNA: TGTGCCAGCAGGGAAGTTGTTATTGGCACTGAAGCTTTCTTT.

This chain's CDR3 is CASSYRDNQETQYF. The DNA of the CDR3 is TGTGCCAGCAGCTACCGGGACAACCAAGAGACCCAGTACTTC. The chain joins TRBV13 to TRBJ2-5; possibly TRBD1 for D (6 bases). V was pared by 4 bases and J by 0 bases, with 9 bases between. Germline lookup yields CDR1 PRHDT and CDR2 FYEKMQ (reference sequence). The CDR3 spans 14 residues.

This clone was observed a single time. The chain couples TRBV19 to TRBJ2-3; 8 bases are a match to TRBD2. Trimming cost V 5 bases and J 11 bases; bases outside gene matches: 9. This CDR3 has 13 residues. The germline CDR1 and CDR2 sequences are LNHDA and SQIVND (reference sequence). Here the CDR3 reads CASSLSIAGLQYF. Written as DNA, the CDR3 is TGTGCCAGTAGTTTATCTATAGCGGGGTTGCAGTATTTT.

The gene calls are TRBV7-8 and TRBJ2-1; D perhaps matches TRBD1 (7 bases). Deletions cut 5 bases from V and 1 base from J, with 21 bases between. Germline V gene data show CDR1 as SGHVS and CDR2 as FQNEAQ. The CDR3 contains 18 residues. This CDR3 is CASSPRDSWETSYNEQFF. For the CDR3, the DNA is TGTGCCAGCAGCCCGCGGGACAGTTGGGAAACATCCTACAATGAGCAGTTCTTC.

The V call is TRBV11-2, the J call TRBJ2-7; 11 positions match TRBD1. The V gene's germline CDR1 is SGHAT and CDR2 FQNNGV. Trimming cost V 4 bases and J 4 bases; bases outside gene matches: 12. The CDR3 is 17 amino acids. Here the CDR3 DNA reads TGTGCCAGCAGCTCGACCTTGGGGACAGGGGGGACGTACGAGCAGTACTTC. Its translation is CASSSTLGTGGTYEQYF.